This TCR beta chain was sequenced in a study of control samples from healthy donors and cancer patients. V lost 2 bases, J lost 8 bases, and 18 bases lay in between. The germline gives CDR1 SNHLY, CDR2 FYNNEI. The CDR3 sequence is 15 residues long. TCRdb's copy holds only in-frame clones and misses some; the assay was immunoSEQ multiplex PCR. Seen here are about 74,000 clones, about 88% observed once, and the top ten hold 4.5% to 6%. The sequence was obtained from a woman aged 50 to 65 in good health. Sequenced material: blood. This sequence joins TRBV2 and TRBJ1-2, with a weak D call TRBD1 (6 bases). CDR3 bases: TGTGCCAGCAGTGAATCGAGAACAGGGCAAGGAGGCTACACCTTC. Translated, it gives CASSESRTGQGGYTF.